The following is a TCR beta chain sequence with its context. V shed 0 bases and J 7 bases; nucleotides not matched to a gene: 8. The CDR3 is made up of 16 amino acids. Germline V CDR1 and CDR2: SGHNT, YYREEE (reference sequence). Some clones are missing from TCRdb's copy, which holds only in-frame ones; the method was immunoSEQ multiplex PCR. The sample has 9,500 to 15,000 clones; 80% to 90% are singletons. This specimen belongs to a study of radiotherapy plus CTLA-4 blockade in lung cancer. The material was peripheral blood, obtained from a patient treated with radiotherapy plus ipilimumab. This TCR came from a human donor with non-small cell lung cancer that progressed on radiotherapy plus ipilimumab. The chain has TRBV5-4 and TRBJ2-3, with 10 nucleotides matching TRBD1. This CDR3 is CASSLGGTGVLNTQYF. The CDR3 DNA follows: TGTGCCAGCAGCTTGGGTGGGACAGGGGTTCTAAATACGCAGTATTTT.